What follows is one T cell receptor (beta chain) and its context. Antigen: not known. The data were obtained in a study of graft-versus-host responses after intestinal transplantation. Study information: Transplant types were multivisceral, liver-intestinal, or isolated intestinal. Study conclusions and caveats: Maximum circulating GvH clone levels tracked with early post-transplant HvG decreases. Recipient marrow harbored GvH clones, some of which surfaced first in ileum or blood.

The germline CDR1 and CDR2 sequences are SEHNR and FQNEAQ (reference sequence). Trimming took 5 bases from V and 8 from J, leaving 9 bases between them. The CDR3 is 12 residues long. Measured with immunoSEQ multiplex PCR; TCRdb has only the in-frame clones, and not every one. The sample yields some 90,000 clones, 85% to 95% seen once. The TCR comes from a human donor who was the organ donor for an intestinal transplant. The sample consisted of unstimulated CD8+ T cells sorted from spleen or lymph node cells, taken before transplant. V is TRBV7-9 and J is TRBJ2-2; D remains ambiguous. The CDR3 nucleotides are TGTGCCAGCAGCCCCGGTTGGGGGGAGCTGTTTTTT. The encoded protein is CASSPGWGELFF.